These 24 T cell receptor beta chains share one sample of origin, sequenced in a study of vaccination and CD4 T cells after COVID-19. TCRdb itself ran the PCR reads through MiXCR, one entry per CDR3 protein. The sample lists 31,000 or so distinct CDR3 sequences, approximately 49% occurring once. Time point meaning: late sampling 161 to 241 days after vaccination in a few convalescent patients. Source: CD4+ T cells from blood, taken about 7 months after SARS-CoV-2 vaccination. These receptors were collected from a human donor who had recovered from COVID-19.

This chain links TRBV7-6 with TRBJ2-1, with 10 nucleotides matching TRBD2. The CDR3 covers 17 residues. The trim removed 0 bases at V and 0 bases at J, leaving 2 bases unmatched. Per germline, CDR1 SGHVS and CDR2 FNYEAQ. The CDR3 reads CASSLAGLANSYNEQFF. In DNA form, the CDR3 reads TGTGCCAGCAGCTTAGCGGGACTAGCGAACTCCTACAATGAGCAGTTCTTC.

This chain uses TRBV18 with TRBJ1-1; perhaps TRBD1 as D (5 bases). This CDR3 region has 14 residues. The V gene's germline CDR1 is KGHSH and CDR2 LQKENI. V was cut by 4 bases and J by 4 bases, with 13 bases left in between. CDR3 sequence (DNA): TGTGCCAGCTCACTCTCGGACACCGGCACTGAAGCTTTCTTT. As protein: CASSLSDTGTEAFF.

The chain uses TRBV20-1 and TRBJ2-1; D not certain. The CDR3 sequence is 16 residues long. From germline, CDR1 is DFQATT and CDR2 SNEGSKA (reference sequence). The V end lost 3 bases, the J end lost 0 bases, and 15 bases lay between the germline ends. CDR3: CSASPLRLNSYNEQFF. The CDR3 nucleotides are TGCAGTGCTAGCCCCCTTCGACTGAACTCCTACAATGAGCAGTTCTTC.

The chain is built from TRBV6-2 or TRBV6-3 and TRBJ2-2, with D unresolved. Germline V gene data show CDR1 as MNHEY and CDR2 as SVGEGT. The CDR3 runs to 14 residues. Trimming shortened V by 7 bases and J by 1 base, and 10 bases separated the two germline ends. CDR3 amino acids: CASKRTGNTGELFF. In nucleotides, the CDR3 is TGTGCCAGCAAACGTACCGGGAACACCGGGGAGCTGTTTTTT.

This clonotype showed up just once. The V and J genes are TRBV6-2 or TRBV6-3 and TRBJ2-5, with D possibly matching TRBD2 (5 bases). The CDR3 is 19 amino acids. CDR1 is MNHEY and CDR2 is SVGEGT in the germline V gene. The V end lost 2 bases, the J end lost 3 bases, and 25 bases lay between the germline ends. The CDR3 sequence: CASSYPDNPGPEGEETQYF. The DNA of the CDR3 is TGTGCCAGCAGTTACCCTGACAATCCGGGCCCAGAGGGCGAAGAGACCCAGTACTTC.

The chain couples TRBV29-1 to TRBJ1-2; 11 positions match TRBD1. This CDR3 is built from 15 residues. Germline values: CDR1 SQVTM, CDR2 ANQGSEA. The V segment lost 3 bases and the J segment 3 bases; nucleotides outside the gene matches: 6. The CDR3 DNA sequence: TGCAGCGTTGATCTTGCGGGACAGGGGGACTATGGCTACACCTTC. It translates to CSVDLAGQGDYGYTF.

The CDR3 spells CASSLAGEWADTQYF. The CDR3 nucleotides read TGTGCCAGCAGCCTAGCGGGAGAGTGGGCAGATACGCAGTATTTT. The J gene is TRBJ2-3, the V gene TRBV5-4, with 10 bases that match TRBD2. The CDR3 length is 15 residues. Unmatched junction bases numbered 6, after V lost 4 bases and J lost 4 bases. The germline gives CDR1 SGHNT, CDR2 YYREEE (reference sequence).

This chain joins TRBV20-1 and TRBJ2-3, with 8 bases identical to TRBD1. CDR1 is DFQATT and CDR2 is SNEGSKA in the germline V gene (reference sequence). Trimming cost V 4 bases and J 5 bases; bases outside gene matches: 5. CDR3 size: 13 residues. The CDR3 reads CSAKDRAQDTQYF. In nucleotides, the CDR3 is TGCAGTGCTAAGGACAGGGCCCAAGATACGCAGTATTTT.

The chain is built from TRBV4-1 and TRBJ2-4, with D possibly matching TRBD1 (5 bases). The CDR3 length is 16 residues. The V gene's germline CDR1 is MGHRA and CDR2 YSYEKL. The V end lost 2 bases, the J end lost 1 base, and 12 bases lay between the germline ends. CDR3 region: CASSQFRDTAKNIQYF. The CDR3, as DNA: TGCGCCAGCAGCCAATTCAGGGATACCGCCAAAAACATTCAGTACTTC.

The chain has TRBV23-1 and TRBJ2-7; no definite D call. TRBV23-1 is an open reading frame whose function is uncertain. V lost 0 bases and J 4 bases, leaving 19 bases between the germline ends. This CDR3 has 17 amino acids. CDR3: CASSQSPTSLNPYEQYF. The CDR3 DNA follows: TGCGCCAGCAGTCAATCGCCGACATCCCTTAACCCTTACGAGCAGTACTTC.

The sample holds a few counts of this clonotype. The J gene is TRBJ2-5, the V gene TRBV6-1; D is perhaps TRBD2 (7 bases). Germline V gene data show CDR1 as MNHNS and CDR2 as SASEGT. The CDR3 spans 12 residues. Between the trimmed V and J ends, which lost 7 bases and 5 bases, there was a span of 11 bases. CDR3 nucleotides: TGTGCCAGCAAGGGGGGGCGGGAGACCCAGTACTTC. This translates into CASKGGRETQYF.

J is TRBJ2-6 and V is TRBV4-3; D uncertain. The germline V gene encodes CDR1 LGHNA and CDR2 YSLEER. Trimming cost V 0 bases and J 0 bases, with 9 bases left between them. This CDR3 comprises 17 residues. The CDR3 nucleotides are TGCGCCAGCAGCCAAGATGCGTCATCCTCTGGGGCCAACGTCCTGACTTTC. Encoded protein: CASSQDASSSGANVLTF.

CDR3 bases: TGTGCCAGCAGCGTCGTCTGGGAGGCCCCTTACACAGATACGCAGTATTTT. Protein: CASSVVWEAPYTDTQYF. The rearrangement links TRBV28 to TRBJ2-3; perhaps TRBD2 as D (6 bases). The germline V gene has CDR1 MDHEN and CDR2 SYDVKM. The CDR3 extends over 17 amino acids. Trimming shortened V by 6 bases and J by 2 bases, and 21 bases separated the two germline ends. The full variable domain, completed using reference TRBV28 and TRBJ2-3, is DVKVTQSSRYLVKRTGEKVFLECVQDMDHENMFWYRQDPGLGLRLIYFSYDVKMKEKGDIPEGYSVSREKKERFSLILESASTNQTSMYLCASSVVWEAPYTDTQYFGPGTRLTVL.

This clonotype has only a few counts. The V and J genes are TRBV7-2 and TRBJ2-2, with D perhaps TRBD2 (6 bases). The CDR3 sequence is 14 residues long. The V and J ends lost 5 bases and 7 bases respectively, with 14 bases between them. Per germline, CDR1 SGHTA and CDR2 FQGNSA. This CDR3 is CASSRDLASGELFF. DNA for the CDR3: TGTGCCAGCAGCCGGGACCTAGCGAGCGGGGAGCTGTTTTTT.

This clonotype showed up just a few times. The chain recombines TRBV27 with TRBJ2-5; tentatively, D is TRBD1 (7 bases). Germline V lookup: CDR1 MNHEY, CDR2 SMNVEV (reference sequence). This CDR3 has 17 residues. V was clipped by 2 bases and J by 5 bases, with 21 bases between them. The CDR3 loop reads CASSLEGKAGGRETQYF. The DNA of the CDR3 is TGTGCCAGCAGTTTAGAGGGGAAGGCAGGGGGGCGCGAGACCCAGTACTTC.

In its sample, this clonotype was seen once. The chain links TRBV6-5 to TRBJ2-7, with D tentatively TRBD1 (5 bases). Trimming left V 0 bases short and J 4 bases short, with 10 bases between. The CDR3 loop spans 14 amino acids. CDR1 is MNHEY and CDR2 is SVGAGI in the germline V gene. The DNA for the CDR3 is TGTGCCAGCAGTTACTCGGCAGGGCGGTACGAGCAGTACTTC. Translating gives CASSYSAGRYEQYF.

The chain uses TRBV5-4 and TRBJ1-1; D might be TRBD1 (5 bases). The CDR3 length is 16 residues. Germline assignment: CDR1 SGHNT and CDR2 YYREEE (reference sequence). The V end was cut by 3 bases, the J end by 0 bases, with 15 bases between. Written as DNA, the CDR3 is TGTGCCAGCAGCTGGGGACGAGCCGGTATGAACACTGAAGCTTTCTTT. Residues: CASSWGRAGMNTEAFF.

CDR3 coding DNA: TGTGCCAGTAGTACCCCCTCGGCACTGGGTACTTTCTTT. This sequence encodes CASSTPSALGTFF. This sequence joins TRBV19 and TRBJ1-1; D uncertain. V lost 4 bases and J 12 bases, leaving 18 bases between the germline ends. Germline CDR1 reads LNHDA; CDR2 reads SQIVND (reference sequence). This CDR3 region has 13 residues. The variable domain in full, completed from reference TRBV19 and TRBJ1-1, reads DGGITQSPKYLFRKEGQNVTLSCEQNLNHDAMYWYRQDPGQGLRLIYYSQIVNDFQKGDIAEGYSVSREKKESFPLTVTSAQKNPTAFYLCASSTPSALGTFFGQGTRLTVV.

The chain links TRBV24-1 to TRBJ2-3, with TRBD2 identical over 8 bases. Germline CDR1 KGHDR, CDR2 SFDVKD. CDR3 size: 18 residues. Trimming removed 0 bases from V and 2 bases from J; junction bases left unmatched: 9. The CDR3 nucleotides are TGTGCCACCAGTGATTTGTCATTCGGCGGGAGGCCCACAGATACGCAGTATTTT. Translation gives CATSDLSFGGRPTDTQYF.

The chain carries TRBV7-9 and TRBJ2-6; 7 positions match TRBD1. The CDR3 is 17 residues long. V was pared by 0 bases and J by 4 bases, with 6 bases of the junction left unmatched. CDR1 and CDR2 (germline): SEHNR, FQNEAQ (reference sequence). The CDR3 coding sequence is TGTGCCAGCAGCTTAGCTTTGACAGGGACCGGGGCCAACGTCCTGACTTTC. It codes for CASSLALTGTGANVLTF.

In regard to this clonotype: A read error may account for a junction end that differs from germline. The J gene is TRBJ2-5, the V gene TRBV20-1; 7 bases fit TRBD2. Germline CDR1 is DFQATT and CDR2 is SNEGSKA (reference sequence). The CDR3 totals 14 residues. Here the CDR3 DNA reads TGTGGCCACTCGGGGGGAACCCTCCAAGAGACCCAGTACTTC. It codes for CGHSGGTLQETQYF.

CDR3 in amino acids: CSGGTSGTDTQYF. The CDR3 coding sequence is TGCAGTGGCGGGACTAGCGGCACAGATACGCAGTATTTT. The chain carries TRBV20-1 and TRBJ2-3; 10 nucleotides align to TRBD2. Germline values: CDR1 DFQATT, CDR2 SNEGSKA (reference sequence). V lost 7 bases and J lost 1; bases outside the gene matches: 2. The CDR3 loop spans 13 amino acids.

The rearrangement links TRBV20-1 to TRBJ2-5; D may be TRBD2 (6 bases). The V and J ends lost 3 bases and 4 bases respectively, with 12 bases between them. Germline loops: CDR1 DFQATT, CDR2 SNEGSKA (reference sequence). This CDR3 spans 13 amino acids. This CDR3 is CSASYRETETQYF. The DNA of the CDR3 is TGCAGTGCTAGTTACCGGGAGACAGAGACCCAGTACTTC.

This clonotype appeared once. This chain joins TRBV20-1 and TRBJ2-6; D call uncertain. The germline V and J ends were trimmed by 6 bases and 4 bases, with 16 bases remaining between them. CDR3 size: 15 residues. Per the germline V gene, CDR1 is DFQATT and CDR2 is SNEGSKA (reference sequence). The CDR3 reads CSADQRVPGANVLTF. The CDR3 region has the DNA TGCAGTGCAGATCAAAGGGTCCCCGGGGCCAACGTCCTGACTTTC.